A selection of T cell receptor beta chains follows, all from one sample in a study of cytomegalovirus exposure and HLA in healthy donors. Measured with immunoSEQ multiplex PCR; TCRdb has only the in-frame clones, and not every one. The sample shows about 75,000 clones, and about 3.8% sits with its ten largest clones. Sequenced: PBMCs. These receptors came from a man aged 18 to 30 in good health and CMV-seropositive. Each CDR3 is given with its conserved first and last residue. The D gene is left open where the match is weak.

>TRBJ2-1|TRBD2|TRBV14
CASSRTGTRYYNEQFF
TGTGCCAGCAGTCGAACCGGGACTAGATACTACAATGAGCAGTTCTTC
>TRBJ2-2|-|TRBV5-1
CASSLPTGNTGELFF
TGCGCCAGCAGCTTGCCGACAGGGAACACCGGGGAGCTGTTTTTT
>TRBJ1-2|TRBD1|TRBV19
CASIRNRDRGNRGYTF
TGTGCCAGTATTCGAAACCGGGACAGGGGGAATCGGGGCTACACCTTC
>TRBJ1-4|-|TRBV29-1
CSVGPPGGEKLFF
TGCAGCGTTGGCCCTCCTGGGGGGGAAAAACTGTTTTTT
>TRBJ2-3|TRBD2|TRBV19
CASSRGLAGTDTQYF
TGTGCCAGTAGTAGGGGACTAGCGGGAACCGATACGCAGTATTTT
>TRBJ1-5|TRBD1|TRBV19
CASSKQGTVLSQPQHF
TGTGCCAGTAGTAAACAAGGGACAGTTTTAAGTCAGCCCCAGCATTTT
>TRBJ2-1|-|TRBV27
CASSSPGAGYNEQFF
TGTGCCAGCAGTTCACCCGGCGCGGGCTACAATGAGCAGTTCTTC
>TRBJ1-2|TRBD1|TRBV6-1
CASSGWGQGEEANYGYTF
TGTGCCAGCAGTGGATGGGGACAGGGGGAGGAAGCTAACTATGGCTACACCTTC
>TRBJ2-7|-|TRBV7-6
CASSLEQDSSYEQYF
TGTGCCAGCAGCTTAGAACAGGATAGCTCCTACGAGCAGTACTTC
>TRBJ1-1|TRBD1|TRBV28
CASSLGTGVLDTEAFF
TGTGCCAGCAGTTTAGGGACAGGGGTCTTGGACACTGAAGCTTTCTTT